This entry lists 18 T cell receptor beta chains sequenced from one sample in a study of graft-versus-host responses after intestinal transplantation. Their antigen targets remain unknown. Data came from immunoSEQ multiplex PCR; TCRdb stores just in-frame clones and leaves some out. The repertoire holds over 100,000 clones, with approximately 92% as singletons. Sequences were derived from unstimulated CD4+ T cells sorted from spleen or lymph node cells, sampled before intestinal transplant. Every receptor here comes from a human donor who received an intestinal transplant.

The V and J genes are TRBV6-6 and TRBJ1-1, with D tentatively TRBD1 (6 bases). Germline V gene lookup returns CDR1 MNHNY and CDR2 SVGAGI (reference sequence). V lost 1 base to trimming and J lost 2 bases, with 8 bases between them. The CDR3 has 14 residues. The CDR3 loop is CASSYYRENTEAFF. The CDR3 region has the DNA TGTGCCAGCAGTTACTACAGGGAAAACACTGAAGCTTTCTTT.

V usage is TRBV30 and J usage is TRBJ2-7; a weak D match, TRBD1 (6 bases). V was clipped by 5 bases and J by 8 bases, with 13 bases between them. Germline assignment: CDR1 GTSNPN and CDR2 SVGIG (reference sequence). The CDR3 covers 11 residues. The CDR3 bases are TGTGCCTGGGGACTTGGGGGCCAGCAGTACTTC. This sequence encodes CAWGLGGQQYF.

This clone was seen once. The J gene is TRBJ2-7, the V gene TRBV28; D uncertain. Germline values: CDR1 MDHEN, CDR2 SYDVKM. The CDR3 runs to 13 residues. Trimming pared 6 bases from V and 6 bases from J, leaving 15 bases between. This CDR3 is CASSPPPVGEQYF. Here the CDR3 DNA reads TGTGCCAGCAGCCCTCCACCAGTGGGCGAGCAGTACTTC.

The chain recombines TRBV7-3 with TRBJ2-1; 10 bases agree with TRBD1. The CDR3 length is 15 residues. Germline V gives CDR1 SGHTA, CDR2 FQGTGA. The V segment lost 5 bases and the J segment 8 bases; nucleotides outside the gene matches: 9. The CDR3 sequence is CASSLGTGAVDEQFF. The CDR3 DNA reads TGTGCCAGCAGCCTGGGGACAGGGGCGGTGGATGAGCAGTTCTTC.

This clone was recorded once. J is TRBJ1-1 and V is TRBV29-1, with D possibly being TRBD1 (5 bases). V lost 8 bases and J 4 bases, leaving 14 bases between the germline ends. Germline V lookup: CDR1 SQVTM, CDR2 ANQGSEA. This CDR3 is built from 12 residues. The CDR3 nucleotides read TGCAGCTGGCGGGGGAAGGGCACTGAAGCTTTCTTT. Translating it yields CSWRGKGTEAFF.

The CDR3 protein is CASQGSSYEQYF. CDR3 DNA: TGCGCCAGCCAAGGTAGCTCCTACGAGCAGTACTTC. This chain links TRBV5-1 with TRBJ2-7; D is ambiguous. CDR1 is SGHRS, CDR2 YFSETQ, per germline. V lost 7 bases, J lost 0 bases, and 8 bases lay in between. The CDR3 is 12 residues long.

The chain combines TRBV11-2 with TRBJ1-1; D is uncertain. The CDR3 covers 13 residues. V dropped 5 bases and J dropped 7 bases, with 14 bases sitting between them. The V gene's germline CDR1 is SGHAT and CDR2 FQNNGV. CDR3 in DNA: TGTGCCAGCAGCGGTTTTAGAGTTAGTGAAGCTTTCTTT. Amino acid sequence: CASSGFRVSEAFF.

CDR3 DNA sequence: TGTGCCAGTAGTATACAGGACAGGGAGGGTTTGAGGAATCAGCCCCAGCATTTT. Translating it yields CASSIQDREGLRNQPQHF. The genes are TRBV19 and TRBJ1-5; 8 nucleotides line up with TRBD1. V shed 2 bases, J shed 4 bases, and the junction held 13 bases outside the gene matches. The CDR3 runs to 18 residues. Germline V gives CDR1 LNHDA, CDR2 SQIVND (reference sequence).

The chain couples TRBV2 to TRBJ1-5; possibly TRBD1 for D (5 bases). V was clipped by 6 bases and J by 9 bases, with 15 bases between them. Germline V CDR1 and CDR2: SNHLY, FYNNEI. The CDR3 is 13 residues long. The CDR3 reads CASSRDRERPQHF. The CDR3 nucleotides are TGTGCCAGCAGCCGGGACCGTGAGAGGCCCCAGCATTTT.

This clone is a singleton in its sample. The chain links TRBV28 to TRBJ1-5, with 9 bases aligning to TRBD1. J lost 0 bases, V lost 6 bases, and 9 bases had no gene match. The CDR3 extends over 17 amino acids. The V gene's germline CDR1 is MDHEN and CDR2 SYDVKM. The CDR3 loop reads CASRPAGTGYSNQPQHF. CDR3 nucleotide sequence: TGTGCCAGCAGACCAGCCGGGACAGGGTATAGCAATCAGCCCCAGCATTTT.

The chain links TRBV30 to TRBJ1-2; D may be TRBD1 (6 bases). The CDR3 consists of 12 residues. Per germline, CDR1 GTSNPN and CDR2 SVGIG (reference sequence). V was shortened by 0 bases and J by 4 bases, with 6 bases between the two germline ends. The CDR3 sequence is CAWSVQGYGYTF. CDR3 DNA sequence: TGTGCCTGGAGTGTACAGGGCTATGGCTACACCTTC.

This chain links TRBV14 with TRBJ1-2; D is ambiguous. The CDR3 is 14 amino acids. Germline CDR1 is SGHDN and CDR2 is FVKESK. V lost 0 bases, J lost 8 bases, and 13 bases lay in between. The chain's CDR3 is CASSQDLRVGGYTF. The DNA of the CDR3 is TGTGCCAGCAGCCAAGATCTGAGGGTCGGAGGCTACACCTTC. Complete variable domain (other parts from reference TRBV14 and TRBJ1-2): EAGVTQFPSHSVIEKGQTVTLRCDPISGHDNLYWYRRVMGKEIKFLLHFVKESKQDESGMPNNRFLAERTGGTYSTLKVQPAELEDSGVYFCASSQDLRVGGYTFGSGTRLTVV.

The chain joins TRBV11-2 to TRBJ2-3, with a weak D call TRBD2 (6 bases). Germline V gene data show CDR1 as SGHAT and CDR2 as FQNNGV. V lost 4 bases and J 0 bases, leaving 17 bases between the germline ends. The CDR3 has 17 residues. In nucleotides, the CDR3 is TGTGCCAGCAGCTCTAGGCGGACTACCGCTAGCACAGATACGCAGTATTTT. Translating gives CASSSRRTTASTDTQYF.

The CDR3 nucleotides read TGCGCCAGCAGTGGGACTAGCACACCTGGCTCCTACAATGAGCAGTTCTTC. It yields the protein CASSGTSTPGSYNEQFF. The V gene is TRBV10-1, the J gene TRBJ2-1, with 8 bases lining up with TRBD2. V dropped 4 bases and J dropped 0; count of bases not matched to a gene: 8. Germline values: CDR1 WNHNN, CDR2 SYGVQD (reference sequence). The CDR3 sequence is 17 residues long.

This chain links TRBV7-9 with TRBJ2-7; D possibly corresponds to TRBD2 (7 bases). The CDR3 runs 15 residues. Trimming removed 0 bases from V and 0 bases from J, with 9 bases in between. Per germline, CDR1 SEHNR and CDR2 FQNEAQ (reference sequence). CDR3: CASSLAGGPSYEQYF. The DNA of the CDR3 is TGTGCCAGCAGCTTAGCCGGGGGGCCCTCCTACGAGCAGTACTTC. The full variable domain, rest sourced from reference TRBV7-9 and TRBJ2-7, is DTGVSQNPRHKITKRGQNVTFRCDPISEHNRLYWYRQTLGQGPEFLTYFQNEAQLEKSRLLSDRFSAERPKGSFSTLEIQRTEQGDSAMYLCASSLAGGPSYEQYFGPGTRLTVT.

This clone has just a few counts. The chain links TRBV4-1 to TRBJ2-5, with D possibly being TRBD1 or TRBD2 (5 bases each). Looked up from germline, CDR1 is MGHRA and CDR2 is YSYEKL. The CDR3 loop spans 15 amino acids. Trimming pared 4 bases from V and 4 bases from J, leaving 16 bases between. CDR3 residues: CASSREGLGAETQYF. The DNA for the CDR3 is TGCGCCAGCAGCCGCGAGGGGCTCGGTGCAGAGACCCAGTACTTC.

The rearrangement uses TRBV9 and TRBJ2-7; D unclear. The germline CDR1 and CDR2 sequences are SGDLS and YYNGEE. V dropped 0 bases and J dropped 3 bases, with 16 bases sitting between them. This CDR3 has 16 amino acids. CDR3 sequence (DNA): TGTGCCAGCAGCGTAGGTGCCGGTTCGACGATCTACGAGCAGTACTTC. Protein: CASSVGAGSTIYEQYF.

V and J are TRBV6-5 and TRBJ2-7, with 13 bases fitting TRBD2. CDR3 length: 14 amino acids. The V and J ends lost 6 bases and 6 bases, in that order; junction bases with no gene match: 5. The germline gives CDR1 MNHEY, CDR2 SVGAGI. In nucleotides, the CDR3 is TGTGCCAGCAGCTCCGGACTAGCGGGAGCCGAGCAGTACTTC. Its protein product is CASSSGLAGAEQYF.